This T cell receptor beta chain was recovered during a study of T cells in Graves' hyperthyroidism and ophthalmopathy. Overall study results and limits: It was a median approximately 6.9 months before onset that the model predicted ophthalmopathy. In simple terms, a model built on 13 V-J features told ophthalmopathy apart from stable hyperthyroidism. Blood also contained most expanded thyroid clonotypes above 0.001.

This clonotype has at least ten counts. Antigen unknown. What was amplified from RNA transcripts were TCR beta CDR3 regions. The HTBI primer set served for first-round RT-PCR of the TCR CDR3. TCRdb re-called the multiplex PCR reads through MiXCR, storing one row per CDR3 protein. The repertoire holds about 680,000 distinct CDR3 sequences, under 45% seen once, with 30% to 40% in the top ten. This receptor was obtained from a woman between 40 and 55 years old with Graves' hyperthyroidism. What was sequenced was blood.

CDR3 coding DNA: TGTGCCAGCAGTTCCACCGGGACAGGGGTTGAAGCTTTCTTT. Translating it yields CASSSTGTGVEAFF. The chain links TRBV7-2 to TRBJ1-1; TRBD1 aligns across 10 bases. Germline trimming cut 6 bases from V and 7 bases from J; bases unmatched to any gene: 8. The length of the CDR3 is 14 residues. The germline V gene encodes CDR1 SGHTA and CDR2 FQGNSA.